Listed below are T cell receptor beta chains from one sample, sequenced in a study of neurological immune-mediated disorders. TCRdb recomputed calls from the 5' RACE reads with MiXCR, one row per CDR3 protein. The repertoire consists of 50,000 to 85,000 distinct CDR3 sequences, with 5.2% occurring once and the leading ten covering approximately 3%. Material for sequencing was PBMCs. The receptors originated from a woman aged 25 to 39 with multiple sclerosis. Both conserved end residues are part of each CDR3. D genes are given only for firm matches. Size tells how often a clone was seen (once, few, many) or the class of an expanded clone, and some rows leave it out.

V,size,D,J,DNA,CDR3
TRBV7-9,many,-,TRBJ2-1,TGTGCCAGCAGCTTCAACGCCGGGCCACATGAGCAGTTCTTC,CASSFNAGPHEQFF
TRBV5-1,many,TRBD2,TRBJ2-1,TGCGCCAGCAGCCCCCCGGGGGGGCCATTCAATGAGCAGTTCTTC,CASSPPGGPFNEQFF
TRBV20-1,many,-,TRBJ1-6,TGCAGTGCTAGGCCTGCGGGATCACCCCTCCACTTT,CSARPAGSPLHF
TRBV20-1,many,TRBD2,TRBJ2-3,TGCAGTGCTAGAGTCCCAAGCGGGGTCACAGATACGCAGTATTTT,CSARVPSGVTDTQYF
TRBV20-1,-,-,TRBJ1-6,TGCAGTACCAGAGACAGTAATAATTCACCCCTCCACTTT,CSTRDSNNSPLHF
TRBV12-3/TRBV12-4,many,-,TRBJ2-7,TGTGCCAGCAGTTTGGGCCGGGACAATTATCACCACGAGCAGTACTTC,CASSLGRDNYHHEQYF
TRBV7-9,-,-,TRBJ1-1,TGTGCCGCGCGACCGACAGGTTCCACTGAAGCTTTCTTT,CAARPTGSTEAFF
TRBV20-1,-,-,TRBJ1-6,TGCAGTGCCAACCGGGAGCTCACCTATAATTCACCCCTCAACTTT,CSANRELTYNSPLNF
TRBV20-1,many,-,TRBJ2-1,TGCAGTGCTAGAAGGAGAGGGTTTAACAATGAGCAGTTCTTC,CSARRRGFNNEQFF
TRBV6-1,many,-,TRBJ1-1,TGTGCCAGCAGTCCCTACAGACACAAGAGTATGAACACTGAAGCTTTCTTT,CASSPYRHKSMNTEAFF
TRBV5-1,many,TRBD1,TRBJ2-7,TGCGCCAGCAATCGGCAGGGGGCCCACGAGCAGTACTTC,CASNRQGAHEQYF
TRBV20-1,many,TRBD2,TRBJ2-3,TGCAGTGCTACTAGGACTAGCGGATACACAGATACGCAGTATTTT,CSATRTSGYTDTQYF
TRBV7-2,many,-,TRBJ1-1,TGTGCCAGCAGCTTCCGCCAGATGAACACTGAAGCTTTCTTT,CASSFRQMNTEAFF
TRBV9,many,-,TRBJ2-2,TGTGCCAGCAGCGTAGGCGCAGAGGGGACCGGGGAGCTGTTTTTT,CASSVGAEGTGELFF
TRBV29-1,many,TRBD1,TRBJ1-2,TGCAGCGTTGGGAGACAGGGGGCGTTGGGCTACACCTTC,CSVGRQGALGYTF
TRBV20-1,many,TRBD2,TRBJ2-3,TGCAGTGCCACGAAGACTAGCGGGGGGGTATTTAGCACAGATACGCAGTATTTT,CSATKTSGGVFSTDTQYF
TRBV20-1,many,-,TRBJ1-2,TGCAGTGCTAGTTCGGAGTTTTGGGCCGTGCCCTCGTATGGCTACACCTTC,CSASSEFWAVPSYGYTF
TRBV5-1,many,-,TRBJ2-2,TGCGCCAGCAGCTTGGACAGGGCGGACACCGGGGAGCTGTTTTTT,CASSLDRADTGELFF
TRBV7-9,many,TRBD1,TRBJ2-5,TGTGCCAGCAGTGACAGGGGGCCTGAGACCCAGTACTTC,CASSDRGPETQYF
TRBV28,many,-,TRBJ1-5,TGTGCCAGCAGTCCCCCGGCTCAGCCCCAGCATTTT,CASSPPAQPQHF
TRBV6-6,many,-,TRBJ1-5,TGTGCCAGCAGTTACGATCCCCAGCATTTT,CASSYDPQHF
TRBV20-1,many,-,TRBJ2-1,TGCAGTGCTAGGGCGGAAGTGCCTGCTGGCAATGAGCAGTTCTTC,CSARAEVPAGNEQFF
TRBV4-1,few,TRBD2,TRBJ2-1,TGCGCCAGCAGCCAAGAGACCGCGCGGGGGTATGAGCAGTTCTTC,CASSQETARGYEQFF
TRBV5-1,-,TRBD1,TRBJ2-1,TGCGCCAGCAGCCTAAGGACAGGTCCCGCTTCCTACAATGAGCAGTTCTTC,CASSLRTGPASYNEQFF
TRBV5-1,few,TRBD1,TRBJ1-1,TGCGCCAGCAGTACAGGGGGGAACACTGAAGCTTTCTTT,CASSTGGNTEAFF
TRBV6-5,many,-,TRBJ1-4,TGTGCCAGCAGCCGCCCAGAGGAGAAACTGTTTTTT,CASSRPEEKLFF
TRBV15,many,-,TRBJ2-5,TGTGCCACCAGCAGAGATGAGGGTTGGGAGACCCAGTACTTC,CATSRDEGWETQYF
TRBV7-2,many,-,TRBJ2-3,TGTGCCAGCAGCTTAAATAGTGGTGGGGGCCGGACAGATACGCAGTATTTT,CASSLNSGGGRTDTQYF
TRBV20-1,many,TRBD1,TRBJ2-1,TGCAGTGCTAGAAAAGGAACAGGGGGCGTTAGGTACAATGAGCAGTTCTTC,CSARKGTGGVRYNEQFF
TRBV6-6,many,TRBD1,TRBJ2-5,TGTGCCAGCAGTTACGGGACAGGGGGCGGGCAAGAGACCCAGTACTTC,CASSYGTGGGQETQYF